The 20 T cell receptor beta chains presented below share a single source sample, sequenced in a study of T cell responses to AZD1222 COVID-19 vaccine. Some clones are missing from TCRdb's copy, which holds only in-frame ones; the method was immunoSEQ multiplex PCR. Here the sample spans roughly 33,000 clones, about four fifths being singletons. The sample was peripheral blood, taken 28 days after the second AZD1222 dose. The receptors originated from an adult who received the AZD1222 COVID-19 vaccine.

This chain links TRBV6-5 with TRBJ1-4, with TRBD1 as a possible D gene (6 bases). CDR1 and CDR2 (germline): MNHEY, SVGAGI. Trimming pared 0 bases from V and 8 bases from J, leaving 10 bases between. The length of the CDR3 is 14 residues. The CDR3 nucleotides read TGTGCCAGCAGTTACTCGGGGGCACGGGAAAAACTGTTTTTT. Residues: CASSYSGAREKLFF.

The rearrangement links TRBV5-1 to TRBJ1-2; tentative D call: TRBD1 (5 bases). V lost 4 bases and J lost 3, with 13 bases in between. Germline values: CDR1 SGHRS, CDR2 YFSETQ. This CDR3 is 14 amino acids long. As DNA, the CDR3 is TGCGCCAGCAGCCCCCGGGGGGGGGACTATGGCTACACCTTC. Its translation: CASSPRGGDYGYTF.

The V gene is TRBV5-4, the J gene TRBJ2-1, with 10 bases matching TRBD2. This CDR3 has 19 amino acids. Trimming took 1 base from V and 0 from J; bases not matched to a gene: 10. Per germline, CDR1 SGHNT and CDR2 YYREEE (reference sequence). CDR3 DNA sequence: TGTGCCAGCAGCTTGATGTTAGCGGGGGGAAGTTACTCCTACAATGAGCAGTTCTTC. Translating gives CASSLMLAGGSYSYNEQFF.

This clone has only one observation. The rearrangement uses TRBV18 and TRBJ2-7, with D possibly matching TRBD2 (6 bases). This CDR3 region has 15 residues. Per germline, CDR1 KGHSH and CDR2 LQKENI. The ends were cut back, 3 bases at V and 13 bases at J, with 25 bases in the middle. The CDR3 is CASSPVDGGQGFRYF. In nucleotides, the CDR3 is TGTGCCAGCTCACCCGTGGACGGGGGTCAAGGTTTTCGATACTTC.

This clone was seen just once. This chain uses TRBV6-1 with TRBJ1-1; weak D call: TRBD1 (6 bases). The germline CDR1 and CDR2 sequences are MNHNS and SASEGT. The CDR3 is made up of 13 amino acids. Trimming took 1 base from V and 4 from J, leaving 7 bases between them. CDR3 loop: CASSEDRATEAFF. CDR3 DNA: TGTGCCAGCAGTGAAGACAGGGCCACTGAAGCTTTCTTT.

This chain connects TRBV7-2 to TRBJ2-3, with 10 bases that match TRBD2. The V gene end was trimmed by 4 bases and the J gene end by 1 base; junction bases not matched to a gene: 5. This CDR3 contains 16 residues. In germline, CDR1 is SGHTA, CDR2 FQGNSA. The CDR3 loop is CASSSSSGRRTDTQYF. In DNA, the CDR3 is TGTGCCAGCAGCTCGTCTAGCGGGAGACGCACAGATACGCAGTATTTT. Variable domain in full (rest from reference TRBV7-2 and TRBJ2-3): GAGVSQSPSNKVTEKGKDVELRCDPISGHTALYWYRQSLGQGLEFLIYFQGNSAPDKSGLPSDRFSAERTGGSVSTLTIQRTQQEDSAVYLCASSSSSGRRTDTQYFGPGTRLTVL.

The chain has TRBV27 and TRBJ1-3; D is perhaps TRBD1 (6 bases). V lost 5 bases to trimming and J lost 1 base, with 12 bases between them. CDR1 and CDR2 (germline): MNHEY, SMNVEV (reference sequence). This CDR3 spans 15 amino acids. CDR3 loop: CASSLTGMSGNTIYF. The CDR3 bases are TGTGCCAGCAGTCTCACAGGGATGTCTGGAAACACCATATATTTT.

The chain is built from TRBV9 and TRBJ2-3; 7 nucleotides align to TRBD2. The CDR3 has 14 residues. Germline V gene lookup returns CDR1 SGDLS and CDR2 YYNGEE. The ends lost 4 bases at V and 4 bases at J; junction bases unmatched: 6. The CDR3: CASSPGGGPDTQYF. The DNA for the CDR3 is TGTGCCAGCAGCCCCGGGGGAGGGCCAGATACGCAGTATTTT.

This clone was observed once. This chain links TRBV20-1 with TRBJ2-5, with D uncertain. The germline V gene encodes CDR1 DFQATT and CDR2 SNEGSKA (reference sequence). CDR3 length: 10 residues. V lost 5 bases to trimming and J lost 2 bases, with 3 bases between them. For the CDR3, the DNA is TGCAGTGCTTTACAAGAGACCCAGTACTTC. It encodes CSALQETQYF.

This clone is a singleton in its sample. The genes are TRBV7-8 and TRBJ1-5; D might be TRBD1 (5 bases). Germline CDR1 is SGHVS and CDR2 is FQNEAQ. With 1 base removed from V and 2 bases from J, the gap between germline ends came to 12 bases. The CDR3 covers 16 residues. Here the CDR3 reads CASSLVWGKGNQPQHF. CDR3 DNA sequence: TGTGCCAGCAGCTTAGTGTGGGGGAAGGGCAATCAGCCCCAGCATTTT.

The CDR3 is CASSYDRGNYGYTF. The CDR3 coding sequence is TGTGCCAGCAGTTACGACAGGGGGAACTATGGCTACACCTTC. V and J are TRBV6-2 or TRBV6-3 and TRBJ1-2, with 9 bases fitting TRBD1. Germline V lookup: CDR1 MNHEY, CDR2 SVGEGT. This CDR3 has 14 amino acids. The V segment lost 2 bases and the J segment 2 bases; nucleotides outside the gene matches: 0.

The J gene is TRBJ2-7, the V gene TRBV5-5; either TRBD1 or TRBD2 may supply D (5 bases each). The CDR3 is 14 amino acids. Trimming pared 5 bases from V and 2 bases from J, leaving 14 bases between. Looked up from germline, CDR1 is SGHKS and CDR2 is YYEKEE (reference sequence). CDR3 sequence: CASRLEPGPYEQYF. Written as DNA, the CDR3 is TGTGCCAGCAGGCTCGAGCCGGGGCCCTACGAGCAGTACTTC. Based on the CDR3 plus reference TRBV5-5 and TRBJ2-7, the full variable domain is DAGVTQSPTHLIKTRGQQVTLRCSPISGHKSVSWYQQVLGQGPQFIFQYYEKEERGRGNFPDRFSARQFPNYSSELNVNALLLGDSALYLCASRLEPGPYEQYFGPGTRLTVT.

The chain couples TRBV11-3 to TRBJ2-2, with unresolved D. Germline V gene data show CDR1 as SGHNT and CDR2 as YENEEA. Between the trimmed V and J ends, which lost 3 bases and 7 bases, there was a span of 6 bases. The CDR3 totals 12 residues. This CDR3 reads CASSFFSGELFF. The CDR3 nucleotides are TGTGCCAGCAGCTTCTTCAGCGGGGAGCTGTTTTTT.

This clone was detected once. CDR3 sequence (DNA): TGTGCCAGCAGTTTGTTCGAAATGAACACTGAAGCTTTCTTT. Its translation is CASSLFEMNTEAFF. This chain connects TRBV6-2 or TRBV6-3 to TRBJ1-1, with D unresolved. This CDR3 spans 14 amino acids. Trimming shortened V by 4 bases and J by 0 bases, and 9 bases separated the two germline ends. Per germline, CDR1 MNHEY and CDR2 SVGEGT.

The rearrangement joins TRBV4-3 to TRBJ2-3; 8 positions agree with TRBD2. Germline V CDR1 and CDR2: LGHNA, YSLEER. The CDR3 has 17 residues. The V segment lost 1 base and the J segment 6 bases; nucleotides outside the gene matches: 12. CDR3 amino acids: CASSQAVAGGGGDTQYF. In DNA form, the CDR3 reads TGCGCCAGCAGCCAAGCTGTGGCGGGAGGAGGCGGGGATACGCAGTATTTT.

The chain is built from TRBV6-5 and TRBJ1-5; D is unclear. The CDR3 extends over 15 amino acids. V shed 7 bases and J shed 2 bases, with 15 bases lying between them. Germline V CDR1 and CDR2: MNHEY, SVGAGI. The CDR3 sequence: CASTPRGQGNQPQHF. The CDR3 coding sequence is TGTGCCAGCACCCCCCGCGGGCAGGGCAATCAGCCCCAGCATTTT.

The chain has TRBV10-2 and TRBJ1-2; 9 bases line up with TRBD1. The CDR3 spans 15 residues. With V trimmed by 10 bases and J by 1 base, 10 bases remained unmatched. CDR1 and CDR2 (germline): WSHSY, SAAADI. The CDR3 spells CATFRPGQGNYGYTF. CDR3 coding DNA: TGCGCCACCTTCCGTCCGGGACAGGGTAACTATGGCTACACCTTC.

V is TRBV5-6 and J is TRBJ1-5; 8 bases are shared with TRBD1. The J segment lost 6 bases and the V segment lost 2 bases, leaving 7 bases of the junction unmatched. This CDR3 comprises 15 residues. Germline V gives CDR1 SGHDT, CDR2 YYEEEE. CDR3 loop: CASSFKQGAGQPQHF. CDR3 coding DNA: TGTGCCAGCAGCTTCAAGCAGGGGGCAGGTCAGCCCCAGCATTTT.

This rearrangement joins TRBV13 to TRBJ2-3; TRBD2 is a possible D gene (5 bases). Germline V gene data show CDR1 as PRHDT and CDR2 as FYEKMQ (reference sequence). The ends were cut back, 4 bases at V and 6 bases at J, with 20 bases in the middle. The CDR3 has 16 amino acids. Here the CDR3 DNA reads TGTGCCAGCAGCTCAGGAGTAGTCGAGGGTGGGGATACGCAGTATTTT. Translation: CASSSGVVEGGDTQYF.

The J gene is TRBJ1-5, the V gene TRBV30, with D unresolved. The CDR3 runs 13 residues. Germline V lookup: CDR1 GTSNPN, CDR2 SVGIG (reference sequence). V lost 2 bases and J lost 3, with 8 bases in between. The CDR3 sequence: CAWSPYPNQPQHF. CDR3 in DNA: TGTGCCTGGAGTCCCTATCCCAATCAGCCCCAGCATTTT.